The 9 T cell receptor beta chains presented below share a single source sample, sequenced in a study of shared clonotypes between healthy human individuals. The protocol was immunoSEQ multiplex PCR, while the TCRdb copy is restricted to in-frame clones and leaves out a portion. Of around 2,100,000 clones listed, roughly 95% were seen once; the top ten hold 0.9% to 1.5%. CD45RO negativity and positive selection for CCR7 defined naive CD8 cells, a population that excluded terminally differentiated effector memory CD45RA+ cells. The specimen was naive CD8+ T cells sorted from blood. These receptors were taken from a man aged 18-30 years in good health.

The chain's CDR3 is CASSFYGDQPQHF. CDR3 nucleotide sequence: TGTGCCAGCAGTTTCTATGGGGATCAGCCCCAGCATTTT. V gene TRBV27 combines with J gene TRBJ1-5; no clear D. V was pared by 3 bases and J by 5 bases, with 8 bases between. CDR3 length equals 13 residues. Germline V gene data show CDR1 as MNHEY and CDR2 as SMNVEV (reference sequence).

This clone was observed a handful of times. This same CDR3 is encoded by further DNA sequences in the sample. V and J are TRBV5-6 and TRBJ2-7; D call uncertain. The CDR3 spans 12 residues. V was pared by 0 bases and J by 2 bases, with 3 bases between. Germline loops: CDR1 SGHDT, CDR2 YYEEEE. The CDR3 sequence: CASSLGAYEQYF. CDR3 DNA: TGTGCCAGCAGCTTGGGTGCCTACGAGCAGTACTTC.

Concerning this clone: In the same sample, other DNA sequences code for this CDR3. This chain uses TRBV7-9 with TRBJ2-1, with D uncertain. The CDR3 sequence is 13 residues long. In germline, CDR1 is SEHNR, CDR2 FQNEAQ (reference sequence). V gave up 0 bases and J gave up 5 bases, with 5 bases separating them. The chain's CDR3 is CASSLALDNEQFF. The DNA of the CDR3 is TGTGCCAGCAGCTTAGCCCTAGACAATGAGCAGTTCTTC.

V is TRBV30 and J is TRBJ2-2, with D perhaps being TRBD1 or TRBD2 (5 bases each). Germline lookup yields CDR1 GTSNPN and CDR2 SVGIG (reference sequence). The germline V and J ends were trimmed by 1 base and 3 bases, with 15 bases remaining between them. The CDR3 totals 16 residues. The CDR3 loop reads CAWSGVWDGDTGELFF. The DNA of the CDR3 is TGTGCCTGGAGTGGAGTGTGGGACGGCGACACCGGGGAGCTGTTTTTT.

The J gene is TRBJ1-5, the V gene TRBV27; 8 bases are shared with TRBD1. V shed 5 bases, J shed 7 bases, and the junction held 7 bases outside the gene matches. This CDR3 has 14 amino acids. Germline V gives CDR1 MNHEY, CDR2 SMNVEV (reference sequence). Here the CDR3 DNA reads TGTGCCAGCAGTCCGGCAGGGGGCGGGCAGCCCCAGCATTTT. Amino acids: CASSPAGGGQPQHF.

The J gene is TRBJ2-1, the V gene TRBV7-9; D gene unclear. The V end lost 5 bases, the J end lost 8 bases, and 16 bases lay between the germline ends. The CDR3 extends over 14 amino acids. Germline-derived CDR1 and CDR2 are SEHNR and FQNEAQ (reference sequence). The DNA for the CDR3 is TGTGCCAGCAGCCCTGTATTAGCTCAGTATGAGCAGTTCTTC. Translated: CASSPVLAQYEQFF.

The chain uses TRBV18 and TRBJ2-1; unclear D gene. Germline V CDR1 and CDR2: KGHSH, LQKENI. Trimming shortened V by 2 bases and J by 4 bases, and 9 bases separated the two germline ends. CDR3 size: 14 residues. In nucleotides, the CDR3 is TGTGCCAGCTCACCATCGAACGGTTACAATGAGCAGTTCTTC. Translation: CASSPSNGYNEQFF.

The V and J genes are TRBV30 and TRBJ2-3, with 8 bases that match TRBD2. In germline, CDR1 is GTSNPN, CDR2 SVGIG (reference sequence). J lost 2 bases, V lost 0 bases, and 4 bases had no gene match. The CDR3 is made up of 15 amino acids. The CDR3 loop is CAWSVPGGYTDTQYF. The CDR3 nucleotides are TGTGCCTGGAGTGTACCGGGGGGGTACACAGATACGCAGTATTTT.

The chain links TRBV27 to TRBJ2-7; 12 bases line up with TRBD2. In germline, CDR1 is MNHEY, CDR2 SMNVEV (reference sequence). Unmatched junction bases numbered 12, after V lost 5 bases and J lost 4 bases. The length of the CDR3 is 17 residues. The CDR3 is CASSPLTSGGASYEQYF. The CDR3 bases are TGTGCCAGCAGTCCCCTGACTAGCGGGGGAGCATCTTACGAGCAGTACTTC.